Listed below are T cell receptor beta chains from one sample, sequenced in a study of T cell changes during pregnancy in multiple sclerosis. Some clones are missing from TCRdb's copy, which holds only in-frame ones; the method was immunoSEQ multiplex PCR. The repertoire holds some 40,000 clones, with approximately 92% as singletons. Sequencing used CD8+ T cells from peripheral blood mononuclear cells, obtained before pregnancy. The receptors originated from a female donor with multiple sclerosis, enrolled in a pregnancy study. Both conserved end residues are part of each CDR3. The D gene is left open where the match is weak. Size values are once, few and many counts, or a class for expanded clones, and some rows have none.

clone_size	v_call	cdr3_length	d_call	j_call	cdr3_nt	cdr3_aa
-	TRBV7-9	13	TRBD1	TRBJ1-2	TGTGCCAGCACCCCAGAGGGGGCTTATGGCTACACCTTC	CASTPEGAYGYTF
-	TRBV27	14	TRBD1	TRBJ1-1	TGTGCCAGCAGTCTTCGACAGGGAGGTACTGAAGCTTTCTTT	CASSLRQGGTEAFF
-	TRBV7-9	16	TRBD1	TRBJ2-3	TGTGCCAGCAGCATCCCGACAGGGGGCGTCACAGATACGCAGTATTTT	CASSIPTGGVTDTQYF
-	TRBV10-1	13	-	TRBJ2-1	TGCGCCAGCAGTGAGTCAAGGGGGGGTGAGCAGTTCTTC	CASSESRGGEQFF
once	TRBV5-4	14	-	TRBJ2-3	TGTGCCAGCAGTAGGAGGGAGGGCACAGATACGCAGTATTTT	CASSRREGTDTQYF
-	TRBV6-6	15	TRBD1	TRBJ1-3	TGTGCCAGCAGTTACGGGACAGGGAGTGGAAACACCATATATTTT	CASSYGTGSGNTIYF
-	TRBV10-3	13	-	TRBJ2-1	TGTGCCATCAGTGTAACTAGCTACAATGAGCAGTTCTTC	CAISVTSYNEQFF
-	TRBV10-2	17	TRBD2	TRBJ2-2	TGCGCCAGCAGCTGGACTAGCGGGAGGGGCAGCACCGGGGAGCTGTTTTTT	CASSWTSGRGSTGELFF
-	TRBV2	14	-	TRBJ2-3	TGTGCCACTCGGGGTCTACCTAGCACAGATACGCAGTATTTT	CATRGLPSTDTQYF
-	TRBV11-2	12	-	TRBJ2-5	TGTGCCAGCAGCTTAGTATTAGAGACCCAGTACTTC	CASSLVLETQYF
-	TRBV27	13	-	TRBJ2-7	TGTGCCAGCAGTCTGGGACTCCCCTACGAGCAGTACTTC	CASSLGLPYEQYF
once	TRBV2	17	TRBD1	TRBJ2-7	TGTGCCAGCGGACGGGGTCCGGGACAGGCCCTCTTCTACGAGCAGTACTTC	CASGRGPGQALFYEQYF
-	TRBV7-3	15	-	TRBJ2-7	TGTGCCAGCAGCCCGACGCCCGGGAGCTCCTACGAGCAGTACTTC	CASSPTPGSSYEQYF
-	TRBV19	13	-	TRBJ2-7	TGTGCCAGTAGTATAGTGGCCTTCTACGAGCAGTACTTC	CASSIVAFYEQYF
-	TRBV30	13	-	TRBJ2-1	TGTGCCTGGAGTTGGGGGGATGGCGATGAGCAGTTCTTC	CAWSWGDGDEQFF
-	TRBV27	15	TRBD1	TRBJ2-1	TGTGCCAGCAGCCTGGGACAGGGAGGCGACAATGAGCAGTTCTTC	CASSLGQGGDNEQFF
-	TRBV7-9	14	-	TRBJ2-5	TGTGCCAGCAGCTCGGGTCTAGCTGGAGAGACCCAGTACTTC	CASSSGLAGETQYF
-	TRBV11-3	17	TRBD2	TRBJ2-3	TGTGCCAGCAGCTTAGGCCGACTAGCGGGAGATCCAGATACGCAGTATTTT	CASSLGRLAGDPDTQYF
-	TRBV9	15	-	TRBJ2-5	TGTGCCAGCAGCGCCTCATCAGGGATTCGAGAGACCCAGTACTTC	CASSASSGIRETQYF
-	TRBV5-5	13	-	TRBJ2-7	TGTGCCAGCAGCTTGGACAGTACCTACGAGCAGTACTTC	CASSLDSTYEQYF
-	TRBV9	15	TRBD1	TRBJ1-1	TGTGCCAGCAGCCCATGGGACAGTGCAGGCACTGAAGCTTTCTTT	CASSPWDSAGTEAFF
-	TRBV9	16	TRBD2	TRBJ2-2	TGTGCCAGCAGCAAAACGGGGGGGCCGGACACCGGGGAGCTGTTTTTT	CASSKTGGPDTGELFF
-	TRBV7-9	12	-	TRBJ1-1	TGTGCCAGCAGCCCATCGGGGAATGAAGCTTTCTTT	CASSPSGNEAFF
once	TRBV6-1	14	TRBD2	TRBJ2-3	TGTGCCAGCAGTGTCGGGGCGGGAGCGGATACGCAGTATTTT	CASSVGAGADTQYF
-	TRBV5-1	14	-	TRBJ1-6	TGCGCCAGCAGCTTTAACAGGGACAATTCACCCCTCCACTTT	CASSFNRDNSPLHF
-	TRBV6-1	13	TRBD1	TRBJ1-5	TGTGCCAGCCGGGGACAGGGGGGACAGCCCCAGCATTTT	CASRGQGGQPQHF
-	TRBV15	16	TRBD1	TRBJ1-5	TGTGCCACCAGCCCCGGCTACACAGGGGGCAATCAGCCCCAGCATTTT	CATSPGYTGGNQPQHF
-	TRBV9	15	TRBD1	TRBJ2-1	TGTGCCAGCAGCTTCGGACAGGGGTACTACAATGAGCAGTTCTTC	CASSFGQGYYNEQFF
-	TRBV7-9	16	-	TRBJ1-5	TGTGCCAGCAGCCCGGGGACACCTAATAGCAATCAGCCCCAGCATTTT	CASSPGTPNSNQPQHF
-	TRBV27	16	TRBD2	TRBJ2-1	TGTGCCAGCAGTCCCAACCCCCGGGGGGGGAGGAATGAGCAGTTCTTC	CASSPNPRGGRNEQFF
-	TRBV30	16	-	TRBJ2-6	TGTGCCTGCCACAGGCCGGTAATTGCTGGGGCCAACGTCCTGACTTTC	CACHRPVIAGANVLTF
-	TRBV27	14	TRBD1	TRBJ2-7	TGTGCCAGTGCTACAGGGGCCATTTTCTACGAGCAGTACTTC	CASATGAIFYEQYF
-	TRBV9	14	TRBD2	TRBJ2-5	TGTGCCAGCAGCGTAGGTGATAGCGGGGAGACCCAGTACTTC	CASSVGDSGETQYF
-	TRBV10-3	17	TRBD2	TRBJ2-3	TGTGCCACATCGACTAGCGGGAGGGCCCCGAGCACAGATACGCAGTATTTT	CATSTSGRAPSTDTQYF
-	TRBV2	15	TRBD2	TRBJ2-7	TGTGCCAGCAAATGGAGACTAGCGGGAACCTACGAGCAGTACTTC	CASKWRLAGTYEQYF
few	TRBV27	13	-	TRBJ1-1	TGTGCCAGCAGTTCCGGGGTGAACACTGAAGCTTTCTTT	CASSSGVNTEAFF
-	TRBV7-9	13	-	TRBJ1-2	TGTGCCAGCAGCTTAGAACAGGGTGATGGCTACACCTTC	CASSLEQGDGYTF